The rows below give T cell receptor beta chains drawn from one sample of a study of blood T cell repertoires in COVID-19. The table came from immunoSEQ multiplex PCR; TCRdb's copy has only in-frame clones and leaves some out. This table holds over 150,000 clones, 84% found once. The sequencing input was PBMCs or T cells enriched from blood (not recorded which). The receptor source for this set is a man in his forties or fifties who had recovered from COVID-19. Both conserved end residues are part of each CDR3. Fields, in order: clone size, V gene, J gene, D gene, CDR3 protein, CDR3 DNA. A D gene is named only where the DNA matches it firmly. Expanded clones are given a class, and other clones once, few, many or no size at all.

>.|TRBV18|TRBJ1-1|.
CASSPTGGNTEAFF
TGTGCCAGCTCACCAACGGGGGGGAACACTGAAGCTTTCTTT
>.|TRBV7-8|TRBJ1-2|TRBD1
CASRDLNRGVGGYTF
TGTGCCAGCAGGGACCTCAACAGGGGAGTTGGCGGCTACACCTTC
>.|TRBV30|TRBJ2-7|.
CAWSVLRFYEQYF
TGTGCCTGGAGTGTCCTCAGGTTCTACGAGCAGTACTTC
>.|TRBV9|TRBJ2-5|.
CASSATTGGETQYF
TGTGCCAGCAGCGCTACGACAGGCGGAGAGACCCAGTACTTC
>.|TRBV5-1|TRBJ1-1|.
CASSLDRGGSTEAFF
TGCGCCAGCAGCTTGGATCGGGGAGGGAGCACTGAAGCTTTCTTT
>.|TRBV30|TRBJ2-2|.
CAWRPHTNTGELFF
TGTGCCTGGAGGCCCCACACGAACACCGGGGAGCTGTTTTTT
>.|TRBV7-9|TRBJ1-1|.
CASSLNPRGVGTEAFF
TGTGCCAGCAGCTTGAACCCCCGCGGGGTTGGCACTGAAGCTTTCTTT
>.|TRBV9|TRBJ1-3|TRBD1
CASSPTSLGTGSGNTIYF
TGTGCCAGCAGCCCAACCTCTTTAGGGACAGGGTCTGGAAACACCATATATTTT
>few|TRBV5-1|TRBJ2-2|.
CASSPGHLIYTPGELFF
TGCGCCAGCAGCCCTGGACATCTAATTTATACCCCCGGGGAGCTGTTTTTT
>.|TRBV20-1|TRBJ1-2|TRBD1
CSASTGVDGYTF
TGCAGTGCTAGTACAGGGGTGGATGGCTACACCTTC
>.|TRBV24-1|TRBJ1-1|.
CATSARKNTEAFF
TGTGCCACCAGTGCCAGGAAGAACACTGAAGCTTTCTTT
>.|TRBV12-3/TRBV12-4|TRBJ1-2|.
CASSLGALYGYTF
TGTGCCAGCAGTTTGGGGGCCTTATATGGCTACACCTTC
>.|TRBV3-1/TRBV3-2|TRBJ1-2|.
CASSPRLGYGYTF
TGTGCCAGCAGCCCTAGGTTGGGCTATGGCTACACCTTC
>.|TRBV9|TRBJ2-7|.
CASSVEPVPPEQYF
TGTGCCAGCAGCGTAGAACCGGTACCTCCCGAGCAGTACTTC
>.|TRBV5-1|TRBJ1-1|.
CASSLEVGGTFF
TGCGCCAGCAGCTTGGAGGTAGGCGGAACTTTCTTT
>.|TRBV5-8|TRBJ1-2|.
CASSHPNRVDGYTF
TGTGCCAGCAGCCACCCGAACAGGGTAGATGGCTACACCTTC
>.|TRBV4-1|TRBJ2-3|TRBD2
CASSQGLAGGFSTDTQYF
TGCGCCAGCAGCCAAGGTCTAGCGGGGGGTTTTAGCACAGATACGCAGTATTTT
>once|TRBV7-8|TRBJ2-3|TRBD2
CASSYTRLALTDTQYF
TGTGCCAGCAGCTACACCAGACTAGCGCTGACAGATACGCAGTATTTT
>.|TRBV10-2|TRBJ1-1|.
CASSLWEALEGTEAFF
TGCGCCAGCAGCCTCTGGGAGGCCTTAGAGGGTACTGAAGCTTTCTTT
>.|TRBV9|TRBJ1-1|.
CASKRENTEAFF
TGTGCCAGCAAACGGGAGAACACTGAAGCTTTCTTT
>.|TRBV9|TRBJ1-1|TRBD1
CASSEPQGGDTEAFF
TGTGCCAGCAGCGAACCACAGGGGGGAGACACTGAAGCTTTCTTT
>once|TRBV23-1|TRBJ1-3|TRBD1
CASSQSPTGEFLSGNTIYF
TGCGCCAGCAGTCAATCCCCGACAGGGGAGTTCCTCTCTGGAAACACCATATATTTT
>.|TRBV10-3|TRBJ2-4|TRBD2
CAISAASGGATNIQYF
TGTGCCATCAGTGCGGCTAGCGGGGGGGCCACTAACATTCAGTACTTC
>.|TRBV7-9|TRBJ1-1|TRBD1
CASSTLTGGPRNTEAFF
TGTGCCAGCAGCACGCTGACAGGGGGCCCGAGGAACACTGAAGCTTTCTTT
>.|TRBV29-1|TRBJ1-1|.
CSGNRDPNTEAFF
TGCAGCGGAAACAGGGACCCGAACACTGAAGCTTTCTTT
>few|TRBV6-1|TRBJ1-1|.
CASSETRVGTEAFF
TGTGCCAGCAGTGAAACCAGGGTGGGCACTGAAGCTTTCTTT
>many|TRBV13|TRBJ1-1|.
CASSSRKHGLAEAFF
TGTGCCAGCAGCTCCCGAAAGCACGGGTTAGCTGAAGCTTTCTTT
>.|TRBV23-1|TRBJ2-1|TRBD1
CASSQSRQGAGNEQFF
TGCGCCAGCAGTCAATCGCGGCAGGGGGCAGGAAATGAGCAGTTCTTC
>.|TRBV3-1/TRBV3-2|TRBJ2-2|TRBD2
CASSHTAGANTGELFF
TGTGCCAGCAGCCATACCGCGGGGGCGAACACCGGGGAGCTGTTTTTT
>once|TRBV25-1|TRBJ2-7|.
CASSGSYEQYF
TGTGCCAGCAGTGGCAGCTACGAGCAGTACTTC
>.|TRBV7-2|TRBJ2-2|.
CASSLTAGRFAGELFF
TGTGCCAGCAGCTTAACGGCAGGGAGGTTCGCCGGGGAGCTGTTTTTT
>.|TRBV10-1|TRBJ1-6|.
CASSEQVRSPLHF
TGCGCCAGCAGTGAGCAGGTCCGTTCACCCCTCCACTTT
>.|TRBV24-1|TRBJ2-7|.
CATSDQDTNMYF
TGTGCCACCAGTGACCAGGACACTAATATGTACTTC
>.|TRBV29-1|TRBJ2-5|TRBD1
CSVFWAGGETQYF
TGCAGCGTTTTTTGGGCAGGGGGAGAGACCCAGTACTTC
>.|TRBV11-2|TRBJ2-1|TRBD2
CASSLQAGGAYNEQFF
TGTGCCAGCAGCTTACAAGCGGGGGGTGCATACAATGAGCAGTTCTTC
>.|TRBV5-1|TRBJ2-7|TRBD2
CASSLEGGLAGGYEQYF
TGCGCCAGCAGCTTGGAGGGAGGACTAGCGGGGGGTTACGAGCAGTACTTC
>.|TRBV19|TRBJ2-3|TRBD1
CASSMGWTGSSTDTQYF
TGTGCCAGTAGTATGGGGTGGACAGGGTCTTCCACAGATACGCAGTATTTT
>.|TRBV5-4|TRBJ2-3|TRBD2
CASSLAGGPFGTQYF
TGTGCCAGCAGCCTAGCGGGGGGGCCTTTTGGTACGCAGTATTTT
>.|TRBV6-5|TRBJ1-1|TRBD1
CASSYRTGVEAFF
TGTGCCAGCAGTTACAGGACAGGCGTTGAAGCTTTCTTT
>.|TRBV7-9|TRBJ1-2|.
CASSRNDRNYGYTF
TGTGCCAGCAGCAGAAATGACAGGAACTATGGCTACACCTTC
>.|TRBV6-2/TRBV6-3|TRBJ1-1|TRBD1
CASSSGGVVTEAFF
TGTGCCAGCAGTTCAGGGGGTGTAGTCACTGAAGCTTTCTTT
>.|TRBV5-4|TRBJ2-7|.
CASSLETGLYEQYF
TGTGCCAGCAGCTTGGAGACAGGACTCTACGAGCAGTACTTC
>.|TRBV5-5|TRBJ1-1|TRBD1
CASSGTGQGNTEAFF
TGTGCCAGCAGCGGGACCGGACAGGGCAACACTGAAGCTTTCTTT
>.|TRBV6-5|TRBJ2-3|.
CASSSSGLVADTQYF
TGTGCCAGCAGTTCCAGCGGGTTGGTGGCAGATACGCAGTATTTT
>.|TRBV7-7|TRBJ1-1|.
CASSFRQDTEAFF
TGTGCTAGCAGCTTTCGACAGGACACTGAAGCTTTCTTT
>.|TRBV19|TRBJ1-2|.
CASKARTGGLNYGYTF
TGTGCCAGTAAAGCGCGAACGGGGGGATTAAACTATGGCTACACCTTC
>.|TRBV5-4|TRBJ2-1|.
CASSLAGGGGPEQFF
TGTGCCAGCAGCTTGGCTGGGGGCGGGGGCCCTGAGCAGTTCTTC
>.|TRBV4-3|TRBJ2-3|.
CASSQDDRFQDTQYF
TGCGCCAGCAGCCAAGATGACAGGTTTCAGGATACGCAGTATTTT
>.|TRBV2|TRBJ2-1|TRBD1
CASQTGLPNEQFF
TGTGCCAGTCAGACAGGGCTCCCCAATGAGCAGTTCTTC
>.|TRBV30|TRBJ1-2|.
CAWTLQMANYGYTF
TGTGCCTGGACCCTACAGATGGCTAACTATGGCTACACCTTC
>.|TRBV7-2|TRBJ1-2|.
CASSPYRTASGYTF
TGTGCCAGCAGCCCCTACCGGACAGCGAGTGGCTACACCTTC